The 5 T cell receptor beta chains presented below share a single source sample, sequenced in a study of OX40 agonist ivuxolimab in advanced cancers. Here immunoSEQ multiplex PCR was the method, and the copy in TCRdb shows in-frame clones only, minus some. The sample contains over 80,000 clones, 70% to 90% of which appear only once. The material was CD4+ or CD8+ T cells sorted from blood, obtained in a trial of the OX40 agonist ivuxolimab. The receptors were sampled from an adult with an advanced solid tumor such as melanoma, head and neck, liver or kidney cancer.

V and J are TRBV2 and TRBJ2-2; tentative D call: TRBD1 (5 bases). V was cut by 7 bases and J by 4 bases, with 16 bases left in between. The CDR3 consists of 15 residues. Germline CDR1 is SNHLY and CDR2 is FYNNEI. The CDR3 nucleotides are TGTGCCAGCAAAAGTCGACAGCTACCCACCGGGGAGCTGTTTTTT. Translation: CASKSRQLPTGELFF.

The CDR3 loop reads CASSVLDYTEAFF. CDR3 coding DNA: TGTGCCAGCAGCGTCTTGGACTACACTGAAGCTTTCTTT. The genes are TRBV9 and TRBJ1-1; D is ambiguous. Trimming stripped 2 bases from V and 3 bases from J, with 8 bases between. The CDR3 loop spans 13 amino acids. Looked up from germline, CDR1 is SGDLS and CDR2 is YYNGEE.

This chain uses TRBV19 with TRBJ1-1, with no clear D. Germline values: CDR1 LNHDA, CDR2 SQIVND (reference sequence). The CDR3 loop spans 14 amino acids. The ends were cut back, 5 bases at V and 5 bases at J, with 15 bases in the middle. In nucleotides, the CDR3 is TGTGCCAGTAGTCACACCGGGGTACAAACTGAAGCTTTCTTT. Protein: CASSHTGVQTEAFF.

The V call is TRBV13, the J call TRBJ2-1; D gene ambiguous. Per the germline V gene, CDR1 is PRHDT and CDR2 is FYEKMQ (reference sequence). This CDR3 has 16 residues. Trimming took off 5 bases at V and 3 bases at J, with 17 bases between the two ends. The CDR3 loop reads CASSPTWTENYNEQFF. The CDR3 coding sequence is TGTGCCAGCAGCCCAACCTGGACGGAGAACTACAATGAGCAGTTCTTC.

This chain links TRBV6-5 with TRBJ1-1, with TRBD1 identical over 7 bases. This CDR3 has 15 amino acids. Per the germline V gene, CDR1 is MNHEY and CDR2 is SVGAGI. V shed 0 bases and J 4 bases; nucleotides not matched to a gene: 5. CDR3 in amino acids: CASSYSMQGGTEAFF. CDR3 sequence (DNA): TGTGCCAGCAGTTACTCGATGCAGGGGGGCACTGAAGCTTTCTTT.